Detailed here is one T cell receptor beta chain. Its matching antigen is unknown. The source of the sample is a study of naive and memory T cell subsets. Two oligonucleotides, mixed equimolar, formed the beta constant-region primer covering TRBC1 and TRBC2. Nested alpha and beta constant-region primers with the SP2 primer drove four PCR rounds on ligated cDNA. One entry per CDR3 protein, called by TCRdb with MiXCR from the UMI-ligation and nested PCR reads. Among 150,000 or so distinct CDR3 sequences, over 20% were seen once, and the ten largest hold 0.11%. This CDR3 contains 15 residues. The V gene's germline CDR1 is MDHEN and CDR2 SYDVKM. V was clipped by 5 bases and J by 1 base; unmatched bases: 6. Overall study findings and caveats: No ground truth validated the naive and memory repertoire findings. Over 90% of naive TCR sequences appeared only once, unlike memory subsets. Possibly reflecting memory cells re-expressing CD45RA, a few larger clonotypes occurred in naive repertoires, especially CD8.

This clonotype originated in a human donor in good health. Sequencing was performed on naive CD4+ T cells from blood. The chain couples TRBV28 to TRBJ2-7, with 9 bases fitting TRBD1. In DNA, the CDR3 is TGTGCCAGCAGTCGAGGGGGGACAGGGTCCTACGAGCAGTACTTC. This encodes CASSRGGTGSYEQYF.